The subject of this entry is one T cell receptor (beta chain). This clonotype was seen at least ten times. The antigen this receptor binds is unknown. Per-base quality was not reported, and no clone a single base away is much larger than it. The data belong to a study of T-cell reconstitution after alpha-beta-depleted transplantation in children (dated by TCRdb to the mid-2010s). Regarding the research as a whole: Using TCR repertoire profiling, the study followed T-cell immune reconstitution in a quantitative way in children after TCRalphabeta/CD19-depleted allogeneic hematopoietic cell transplantation.

The library was made by PCR. Reads for this sample came from an Illumina HiSeq 2500. TCR libraries were prepared with molecular barcoding, using unique molecular identifiers to normalize TCRbeta repertoire quantification. The public reads were reprocessed in TCRdb via fastp at Q25 and MiXCR, keeping in-frame beta chains. Records with the same CDR3 protein are collapsed into one entry carrying the most frequent genes and DNA. The sample data list some 400,000 distinct CDR3 sequences, and about a fifth of these were observed just once. Together, the top ten hold about 3.8% of the sample. This receptor was identified in a human donor who donated a stem cell graft to a child with acute myeloid leukemia. The source was PBMCs from the stem cell graft donor, collected from the stem cell graft.

CDR3 region: CSARTGGAAGELFF. The nucleotide sequence reads TGCAGTGCTAGAACAGGGGGCGCGGCCGGGGAGCTGTTTTTT. The chain is assembled from TRBV20-1 and TRBJ2-2, with 9 bases aligning to TRBD1. The germline V gene (reference sequence) provides CDR1 DFQATT and CDR2 SNEGSKA. From cysteine to phenylalanine, the CDR3 is 14 amino acids long. Of the read, only the CDR3 DNA is kept; its 42 bases are in frame from base 1. Here V drops 2 bases and J drops 6 bases, and the junction holds 4 bases not matched to any gene.